This passage covers 9 T cell receptor beta chains from one sample sequenced in a study of T-cell reconstitution after alpha-beta-depleted transplantation in children. Molecular barcoding with unique molecular identifiers was used for the TCRbeta library. TCRdb processed the PCR reads anew with MiXCR; each CDR3 protein has one entry. The sample shows some 840,000 distinct CDR3 sequences, around 15% of them seen only once. The material sequenced was PBMCs, mostly from graft donor cells, taken 360 days after TCRalphabeta/CD19-depleted stem cell transplant. All receptors derive from a male patient between 10 and 17 years old who had a stem cell transplant for acute lymphoblastic leukemia, so the T cells may come from the graft donor.

This clonotype was detected a few times. The rearrangement joins TRBV5-6 to TRBJ2-7; D is uncertain. The CDR3 has 14 amino acids. Germline lookup yields CDR1 SGHDT and CDR2 YYEEEE. Deletions cut 1 base from V and 6 bases from J, with 14 bases between. CDR3: CASSLFNGISEQYF. The CDR3, as DNA: TGTGCCAGCAGCTTGTTCAACGGAATCTCCGAGCAGTACTTC. The entire variable domain, with the rest obtained from reference TRBV5-6 and TRBJ2-7, is as follows: DAGVTQSPTHLIKTRGQQVTLRCSPKSGHDTVSWYQQALGQGPQFIFQYYEEEERQRGNFPDRFSGHQFPNYSSELNVNALLLGDSALYLCASSLFNGISEQYFGPGTRLTVT.

The chain uses TRBV7-8 and TRBJ1-5; the match to TRBD1 covers 9 bases. The ends lost 5 bases at V and 6 bases at J; junction bases unmatched: 5. Germline V CDR1 and CDR2: SGHVS, FQNEAQ. The CDR3 is 14 amino acids. The CDR3 DNA sequence: TGTGCCAGCAGCATCCGGGACAGGGCTCAGCCCCAGCATTTT. Its translation: CASSIRDRAQPQHF.

The chain couples TRBV6-1 to TRBJ2-5; D is ambiguous. V lost 5 bases and J 2 bases, leaving 21 bases between the germline ends. CDR3 size: 17 residues. Looked up from germline, CDR1 is MNHNS and CDR2 is SASEGT. CDR3 DNA sequence: TGTGCCAGCAGTACCCACGAAGGTCTGAGACAACAAGAGACCCAGTACTTC. Amino acid sequence: CASSTHEGLRQQETQYF.

The chain links TRBV4-1 to TRBJ1-3; no clear D gene. This CDR3 has 18 residues. Germline CDR1 MGHRA, CDR2 YSYEKL. V lost 0 bases, J lost 0 bases, and 15 bases lay in between. The CDR3 region is CASSQDFLALLSGNTIYF. DNA of the CDR3: TGCGCCAGCAGCCAAGATTTTCTGGCTCTCCTCTCTGGAAACACCATATATTTT.

This clonotype came up once. This sequence joins TRBV20-1 and TRBJ2-5; unclear D gene. V lost 3 bases to trimming and J lost 3 bases, with 5 bases between them. Germline assignment: CDR1 DFQATT and CDR2 SNEGSKA (reference sequence). The length of the CDR3 is 11 residues. CDR3 in DNA: TGCAGTGCTAGCGACGAAGAGACCCAGTACTTC. It codes for CSASDEETQYF.

The CDR3 bases are TGTGCCACCAGCAGACAGGGAAATAATTCACCCCTCCACTTT. This sequence encodes CATSRQGNNSPLHF. This chain joins TRBV15 and TRBJ1-6; tentative D call: TRBD1 (5 bases). CDR1 is LNHNV and CDR2 is YYDKDF in the germline V gene (reference sequence). Trimming stripped 2 bases from V and 5 bases from J, with 7 bases between. The CDR3 spans 14 residues.

The chain links TRBV4-1 to TRBJ2-7; D is ambiguous. Trimming took 1 base from V and 3 from J, leaving 7 bases between them. The CDR3 loop spans 13 amino acids. CDR1 MGHRA and CDR2 YSYEKL come from the germline V gene. CDR3 in DNA: TGCGCCAGCAGCCAAGGGTTAAACTACGAGCAGTACTTC. This sequence encodes CASSQGLNYEQYF.

The sample holds a few counts of this clonotype. The chain is built from TRBV5-5 and TRBJ2-2; no firm D call. The CDR3 totals 16 residues. Germline CDR1 and CDR2: SGHKS and YYEKEE (reference sequence). The V gene lost 0 bases and the J gene lost 0 bases, with 9 bases spanning the gap. DNA of the CDR3: TGTGCCAGCAGCTTGGGGTCCAGGACGAACACCGGGGAGCTGTTTTTT. Amino acids: CASSLGSRTNTGELFF.

Ten or more counts support this clonotype. The chain links TRBV11-2 to TRBJ2-2; tentative D call: TRBD2 (5 bases). This CDR3 spans 16 amino acids. The V gene's germline CDR1 is SGHAT and CDR2 FQNNGV. V gave up 5 bases and J gave up 6 bases, with 19 bases separating them. The CDR3: CASSKTPSGVAGELFF. CDR3 in DNA: TGTGCCAGCAGCAAGACCCCGTCCGGGGTAGCCGGGGAGCTGTTTTTT. The full variable domain, completed using reference TRBV11-2 and TRBJ2-2, is EAGVAQSPRYKIIEKRQSVAFWCNPISGHATLYWYQQILGQGPKLLIQFQNNGVVDDSQLPKDRFSAERLKGVDSTLKIQPAKLEDSAVYLCASSKTPSGVAGELFFGEGSRLTVL.